This T cell receptor beta chain comes out of a study of shared clonotypes between healthy human individuals. Naive CD8 cells lacked CD45RO, underwent positive selection for CCR7 and left out terminally differentiated effector memory CD45RA+ cells. Study-wide results and limits: Sharing of clonotypes among donors was expected to vary with sequencing depth.

This table comes from immunoSEQ multiplex PCR, and its TCRdb copy is limited to in-frame clones, with some not included. The sample consists of about 2 million clones, about 94% of them appearing once. As for this clone: Antigen: not known.

Trimming left V 2 bases short and J 0 bases short, with 12 bases between. The CDR3 covers 15 residues. Germline CDR1 is SGHDT and CDR2 is YYEEEE. The V and J genes are TRBV5-6 and TRBJ2-7; weak D call: TRBD1 (5 bases). The TCR was taken from a man aged 18 to 29 in good health. The specimen was naive CD8+ T cells sorted from blood. The CDR3 here is CASSLYSTVSYEQYF. As DNA, the CDR3 is TGTGCCAGCAGCTTATACTCGACAGTCTCCTACGAGCAGTACTTC. Drawing the rest from reference TRBV5-6 and TRBJ2-7, the complete variable domain is DAGVTQSPTHLIKTRGQQVTLRCSPKSGHDTVSWYQQALGQGPQFIFQYYEEEERQRGNFPDRFSGHQFPNYSSELNVNALLLGDSALYLCASSLYSTVSYEQYFGPGTRLTVT.